The entry below describes one TCR beta chain. The protocol was immunoSEQ multiplex PCR, while the TCRdb copy is restricted to in-frame clones and leaves out a portion. The sample shows some 300,000 clones, around 88% of them seen only once. The sample belongs to a study of blood T cell repertoires in COVID-19. This CDR3 comprises 16 residues. V lost 1 base and J lost 2; bases outside the gene matches: 7. CDR1 and CDR2 from the germline V gene are SEHNR and FQNEAQ (reference sequence). The source is a woman aged 25 to 39 who had recovered from COVID-19. The source material was peripheral blood. This chain joins TRBV7-9 and TRBJ1-2; 7 nucleotides match TRBD1. The CDR3 region has the DNA TGTGCCAGCAGCTTAGGTAGACAGGGACAGAACTATGGCTACACCTTC. It yields the protein CASSLGRQGQNYGYTF.